These 26 T cell receptor beta chains were sequenced from one sample in a study of T cells in Graves' hyperthyroidism and ophthalmopathy. RNA transcripts were the template for amplifying TCR beta CDR3 regions. The TCR CDR3 was amplified in a first-round RT-PCR using the HTBI primer set. TCRdb called the multiplex PCR reads again in MiXCR, with one record for every CDR3 protein. The sample holds about 350,000 distinct CDR3 sequences, about a sixth seen once. Sample: blood. All receptors come from a woman in her thirties or forties with Graves' ophthalmopathy.

This clonotype was recorded at least ten times. The chain couples TRBV20-1 to TRBJ1-6; 7 nucleotides align to TRBD1. The V and J ends lost 6 bases and 6 bases, in that order; junction bases with no gene match: 8. Germline V gives CDR1 DFQATT, CDR2 SNEGSKA (reference sequence). The CDR3 length is 14 residues. The CDR3 protein is CSASRQGPNSPLHF. The CDR3, as DNA: TGCAGTGCATCTAGACAGGGACCTAATTCACCCCTCCACTTT.

This chain links TRBV12-3 or TRBV12-4 with TRBJ2-5, with D possibly being TRBD1 (6 bases). The CDR3 loop spans 16 amino acids. V was cut by 1 base and J by 0 bases, with 12 bases left in between. The CDR3 sequence is CASSLGRQGYQETQYF. The CDR3 DNA is TGTGCCAGCAGTTTAGGTCGTCAGGGGTACCAAGAGACCCAGTACTTC.

This clonotype was counted ten times or more. V is TRBV6-5 and J is TRBJ1-5; D possibly corresponds to TRBD1 (5 bases). Trimming removed 2 bases from V and 4 bases from J, with 9 bases in between. CDR3 length: 14 residues. Germline V gives CDR1 MNHEY, CDR2 SVGAGI. The CDR3 nucleotides read TGTGCCAGCAGTTACCTCCCAGGGAATCAGCCCCAGCATTTT. The encoded protein is CASSYLPGNQPQHF.

This clonotype was counted at least ten times. The rearrangement uses TRBV28 and TRBJ1-2; TRBD1 agrees at 7 bases. CDR1 is MDHEN, CDR2 SYDVKM, per germline. J lost 5 bases, V lost 6 bases, and 12 bases had no gene match. The CDR3 has 15 residues. The CDR3 coding sequence is TGTGCCAGCAGGGTTCCCCAGGGGGGTCAATATGGCTACACCTTC. As protein: CASRVPQGGQYGYTF.

This clonotype was counted a few times. One junction end does not reproduce the germline sequence, and a read error may be involved. The gene calls are TRBV10-3 and TRBJ2-5; D possibly corresponds to TRBD1 (5 bases). This CDR3 is 18 amino acids long. CDR1 and CDR2 from the germline V gene are ENHRY and SYGVKD. The CDR3 DNA is TGTGCCATCAGCGGATACAGGTGTACCCGTTATCTACAAGAGACTCAGTACTTC. It is translated as CAISGYRCTRYLQETQYF.

This clonotype was found many times. The CDR3 sequence: CASSVWDQPQHF. The CDR3 DNA reads as TGTGCCAGCAGTGTATGGGATCAGCCCCAGCATTTT. This sequence joins TRBV6-1 and TRBJ1-5, with no clear D. V was clipped by 4 bases and J by 5 bases, with 6 bases between them. The CDR3 is made up of 12 amino acids. Per germline, CDR1 MNHNS and CDR2 SASEGT.

This clonotype came up many times. The chain employs TRBV30 and TRBJ1-1; a possible D gene is TRBD1 (5 bases). The germline V gene has CDR1 GTSNPN and CDR2 SVGIG (reference sequence). This CDR3 has 13 amino acids. V lost 3 bases and J 8 bases, leaving 16 bases between the germline ends. CDR3: CAWRKPGTDEAFF. In nucleotides, the CDR3 is TGTGCCTGGAGAAAACCAGGGACGGACGAAGCTTTCTTT.

This clonotype was detected ten times or more. The chain has TRBV7-3 and TRBJ1-1; D not resolved. Germline-derived CDR1 and CDR2 are SGHTA and FQGTGA. The CDR3 extends over 13 amino acids. Trimming stripped 2 bases from V and 5 bases from J, with 9 bases between. DNA of the CDR3: TGTGCCAGCAGCTTAGGACTTGGTACTGAAGCTTTCTTT. As protein: CASSLGLGTEAFF.

This clonotype was recorded many times. A clone one base away is much larger, so this may be a read error. The chain recombines TRBV28 with TRBJ2-7, with 8 bases lining up with TRBD2. The CDR3 has 13 residues. Germline V CDR1 and CDR2: MDHEN, SYDVKM. CDR3 sequence: CASMRTSSHEQYF. The CDR3 DNA sequence: TGTGCCAGCATGCGGACTAGCTCCCACGAGCAGTACTTC. The whole variable domain, remainder taken from reference TRBV28 and TRBJ2-7, is DVKVTQSSRYLVKRTGEKVFLECVQDMDHENMFWYRQDPGLGLRLIYFSYDVKMKEKGDIPEGYSVSREKKERFSLILESASTNQTSMYLCASMRTSSHEQYFGPGTRLTVT.

This clonotype occurred many times. CDR3 region: CAWSGDTNYGYTF. The CDR3 coding sequence is TGTGCCTGGAGTGGGGACACTAACTATGGCTACACCTTC. The V gene is TRBV30, the J gene TRBJ1-2, with D perhaps TRBD1 (6 bases). Germline loops: CDR1 GTSNPN, CDR2 SVGIG (reference sequence). CDR3 length: 13 amino acids. V lost 1 base and J lost 0, with 6 bases in between.

The chain uses TRBV4-1 and TRBJ2-5, with a possible D match to TRBD2 (6 bases). V was cut by 5 bases and J by 0 bases, with 13 bases left in between. The germline V gene has CDR1 MGHRA and CDR2 YSYEKL. The CDR3 totals 15 residues. CDR3 in DNA: TGCGCCAGCAGCTCACGTAGCGGAAACCAAGAGACCCAGTACTTC. The encoded protein is CASSSRSGNQETQYF.

This clonotype was seen ten or more times. The chain carries TRBV30 and TRBJ2-2; TRBD2 matches 13 bases. V shed 2 bases and J 7 bases; nucleotides not matched to a gene: 4. Per the germline V gene, CDR1 is GTSNPN and CDR2 is SVGIG (reference sequence). The CDR3 is 15 amino acids. As DNA, the CDR3 is TGTGCCTGGAGTCGGACTAGCGGGAGTGGCGGGGAGCTGTTTTTT. It encodes CAWSRTSGSGGELFF.

This clonotype was seen at least ten times. This sequence joins TRBV20-1 and TRBJ2-5; 7 positions match TRBD1. Unmatched junction bases numbered 3, after V lost 6 bases and J lost 2 bases. This CDR3 has 12 amino acids. Germline V gene sequence: CDR1 DFQATT, CDR2 SNEGSKA (reference sequence). The CDR3 nucleotides are TGCAGTGCGAAGGGACAGCAAGAGACCCAGTACTTC. It translates to CSAKGQQETQYF.

This clonotype was detected many times. This chain uses TRBV7-8 with TRBJ2-7, with D possibly matching TRBD2 (6 bases). Trimming took 3 bases from V and 2 from J, leaving 11 bases between them. Looked up from germline, CDR1 is SGHVS and CDR2 is FQNEAQ. The CDR3 runs to 14 residues. DNA of the CDR3: TGTGCCAGCAGCTTGGGTCGGAGGGCCTACGAGCAGTACTTC. This translates into CASSLGRRAYEQYF. Complete variable domain (other parts from reference TRBV7-8 and TRBJ2-7): GAGVSQSPRYKVAKRGQDVALRCDPISGHVSLFWYQQALGQGPEFLTYFQNEAQLDKSGLPSDRFFAERPEGSVSTLKIQRTQQEDSAVYLCASSLGRRAYEQYFGPGTRLTVT.

This clonotype showed up many times. The chain couples TRBV6-2 or TRBV6-3 to TRBJ1-5; 8 positions match TRBD1. Germline lookup yields CDR1 MNHEY and CDR2 SVGEGT. The CDR3 spans 16 residues. Trimming took 6 bases from V and 4 from J; bases not matched to a gene: 11. CDR3 DNA sequence: TGTGCCAGCAGCATAGACCGGGACAGGCCAAATCAGCCCCAGCATTTT. Its protein is CASSIDRDRPNQPQHF.

The CDR3, as DNA: TGTGCCAGTAGTCCTCCCGGACAGCTAATCTATGGCTACACCTTC. Its protein is CASSPPGQLIYGYTF. The J gene is TRBJ1-2, the V gene TRBV19, with a weak D call TRBD1 (6 bases). Germline values: CDR1 LNHDA, CDR2 SQIVND (reference sequence). This CDR3 contains 15 residues. V was trimmed by 5 bases and J by 4 bases, leaving 17 bases between them. The complete variable domain, with remaining parts taken from reference TRBV19 and TRBJ1-2, reads DGGITQSPKYLFRKEGQNVTLSCEQNLNHDAMYWYRQDPGQGLRLIYYSQIVNDFQKGDIAEGYSVSREKKESFPLTVTSAQKNPTAFYLCASSPPGQLIYGYTFGSGTRLTVV.

There are many counts of this clonotype. The genes are TRBV30 and TRBJ1-1, with D uncertain. Germline-derived CDR1 and CDR2 are GTSNPN and SVGIG (reference sequence). Trimming pared 1 base from V and 0 bases from J, leaving 6 bases between. The length of the CDR3 is 13 residues. The CDR3 nucleotides read TGTGCCTGGAGTGGACCGATGAACACTGAAGCTTTCTTT. It encodes CAWSGPMNTEAFF. Drawing the rest from reference TRBV30 and TRBJ1-1, the complete variable domain is SQTIHQWPATLVQPVGSPLSLECTVEGTSNPNLYWYRQAAGRGLQLLFYSVGIGQISSEVPQNLSASRPQDRQFILSSKKLLLSDSGFYLCAWSGPMNTEAFFGQGTRLTVV.

This clonotype was found many times. This rearrangement joins TRBV29-1 to TRBJ1-1; D gene uncertain. Trimming stripped 7 bases from V and 1 base from J, with 10 bases between. The germline CDR1 and CDR2 sequences are SQVTM and ANQGSEA. There are 12 residues in the CDR3. CDR3: CSGHTANTEAFF. The CDR3 nucleotides read TGCAGCGGCCATACTGCGAACACTGAAGCTTTCTTT.

There are many counts of this clonotype. V gene TRBV20-1 combines with J gene TRBJ1-5, with a possible D match to TRBD1 (6 bases). Germline CDR1 reads DFQATT; CDR2 reads SNEGSKA (reference sequence). The V gene lost 0 bases and the J gene lost 6 bases, with 12 bases spanning the gap. The CDR3 spans 14 residues. For the CDR3, the DNA is TGCAGTGCTAGAGATAAAGGGGGAGGTCAGCCCCAGCATTTT. Its protein product is CSARDKGGGQPQHF.

This clonotype came up many times. The chain is built from TRBV5-1 and TRBJ2-6; unclear D gene. Per the germline V gene, CDR1 is SGHRS and CDR2 is YFSETQ. V was shortened by 0 bases and J by 0 bases, with 1 base between the two germline ends. The CDR3 covers 14 residues. CDR3 sequence: CASSLASGANVLTF. CDR3 bases: TGCGCCAGCAGCTTGGCCTCTGGGGCCAACGTCCTGACTTTC.

V and J are TRBV11-3 and TRBJ1-1; D gene uncertain. Germline lookup yields CDR1 SGHNT and CDR2 YENEEA. This CDR3 region has 14 residues. Deletions cut 3 bases from V and 0 bases from J, with 8 bases between. The CDR3 protein is CASSFPVLNTEAFF. The CDR3 region has the DNA TGTGCCAGCAGCTTTCCGGTATTGAACACTGAAGCTTTCTTT.

This clonotype appeared many times. The V gene is TRBV20-1, the J gene TRBJ1-5, with D uncertain. The CDR3 has 12 amino acids. Germline V CDR1 and CDR2: DFQATT, SNEGSKA (reference sequence). V lost 3 bases, J lost 4 bases, and 7 bases lay in between. CDR3: CSARRTNQPQHF. The CDR3 DNA reads TGCAGTGCTAGGAGGACTAATCAGCCCCAGCATTTT.

This clonotype was detected many times. The chain employs TRBV5-8 and TRBJ2-5; 11 bases are shared with TRBD1. Germline trimming cut 2 bases from V and 2 bases from J; bases unmatched to any gene: 2. Germline-derived CDR1 and CDR2 are SGHTS and YDEGEE. CDR3 length equals 15 residues. The DNA for the CDR3 is TGTGCCAGCAGCTTATGGGACAGGGGGCAAGAGACCCAGTACTTC. It specifies CASSLWDRGQETQYF.

This chain uses TRBV7-2 with TRBJ2-7; 9 nucleotides agree with TRBD1. The CDR3 consists of 15 residues. CDR1 SGHTA and CDR2 FQGNSA come from the germline V gene. The junction had 5 bases not matched to a gene; V was cut back by 5 bases and J by 0 bases. For the CDR3, the DNA is TGTGCCAGCAGCGCCGGACAGGGGCACTCCTACGAGCAGTACTTC. Translated: CASSAGQGHSYEQYF.

In its sample, this clonotype was seen a few times. V is TRBV12-3 or TRBV12-4 and J is TRBJ2-7, with TRBD2 identical over 10 bases. Trimming took 6 bases from V and 5 from J; bases not matched to a gene: 10. The CDR3 runs to 15 residues. CDR3 protein: CASSPTSGISHEQYF. DNA of the CDR3: TGTGCCAGCAGCCCTACTAGCGGGATTTCCCACGAGCAGTACTTC.

Ten or more counts support this clonotype. The genes are TRBV30 and TRBJ2-7; TRBD1 agrees at 9 bases. Germline loops: CDR1 GTSNPN, CDR2 SVGIG (reference sequence). The CDR3 is 15 amino acids. Unmatched junction bases numbered 12, after V lost 4 bases and J lost 5 bases. CDR3 bases: TGTGCCTGGACCCAGGGTGGGACAGGGTCCCACGAGCAGTACTTC. This encodes CAWTQGGTGSHEQYF.